The rows below give T cell receptor beta chains drawn from one sample of a study of CD4 T cells in relation to SARS-CoV-2 and coronaviruses. For these TCRs, the target antigens are not known. Generated by immunoSEQ multiplex PCR, the TCRdb table keeps only in-frame clones and is missing some. The table includes under 25,000 clones, roughly 72% detected once. Sequencing used CD4+ T cells from PBMCs, cultured in vitro. These receptors originate from a human donor in good health. Each CDR3 is given without its conserved first and last residue. Size tells how often a clone was seen (once, few, many) or the class of an expanded clone, and some rows leave it out.

V,size,CDR3
TRBV2,.,ASGLGQGYQPQH
TRBV30,few,AWRHLYGYT
TRBV2,.,ASADRPTTGEVY
TRBV4-1,few,ASSQVSERGGAGYT
TRBV7-2,.,ASSPTYTSYNEQF
TRBV9,.,ASSAIGLNTEAF
TRBV11-2,.,ASSLQGVATPGELF
TRBV7-9,.,ASSILYNEQF
TRBV10-3,few,AISALSNQPQH
TRBV27,once,ASSQTGTGRTDTQY
TRBV6-5,.,ASSRTGAGYTEAF
TRBV6-1,.,ASSEGQINEKLF
TRBV5-6,.,ASSLLQGNTEAF
TRBV11-2,.,ASSPPWGTDTQY
TRBV19,.,ASSIGGQDYNEQF
TRBV7-2,once,ASSFQIYNSPLH
TRBV5-1,.,ASSLREGLDEQY
TRBV9,few,ASSVEETGVTGELF
TRBV19,.,ATNSGGWGETQY
TRBV2,.,ASSEDVGGSTDTQY
TRBV9,.,ASSDRTGDSPLH
TRBV6-5,.,AGGLAGRYEQY
TRBV3-1/TRBV3-2,.,ASSQVDTSVYGYT